The T cell receptor beta chain under discussion was sequenced for a study of Ad26.COV2.S vaccination and SARS-CoV-2 variants. Study at large: Once, or twice with 56 days between doses, Ad26.COV2.S was given intramuscularly.

The treatment was: around 19 received Ad26.COV2.S at low or high dose, single or two shots; 5 received placebo; per-sample allocation not given. Material that was analyzed had been drawn on day 63 after the first vaccine or placebo injection. Donor was an adult aged 18-55 years in Boston. An Ad26 vector that expressed Wuhan-strain SARS-CoV-2 spike constituted the vaccine. Measured with immunoSEQ multiplex PCR; TCRdb has only the in-frame clones, and not every one. This sample has 360,000 or so clones, with around 91% found just once. The CDR3 length is 15 residues. Germline CDR1 MNHNS, CDR2 SASEGT. Deletions cut 2 bases from V and 7 bases from J, with 12 bases between.

The chain carries TRBV6-1 and TRBJ1-6; perhaps TRBD1 as D (6 bases). The sample was peripheral blood, taken in a trial of Ad26.COV2.S vaccine versus placebo. The clonotype comes from a person aged 18-65 years who received the Ad26.COV2.S COVID-19 vaccine or a placebo. The CDR3 spells CASSESTGNNSPLHF. The CDR3 DNA reads TGTGCCAGCAGTGAAAGTACAGGGAACAATTCACCCCTCCACTTT.